The 30 T cell receptor beta chains listed next were all sequenced from one sample in a study of early T cells in non-severe SARS-CoV-2 infection. MiXCR, run by TCRdb on the 5' RACE reads, gives a single entry per CDR3 protein. The sample consists of roughly 70,000 distinct CDR3 sequences, more than 15% of them appearing once. The sequencing used whole blood, collected at baseline. All receptors derive from an adult who was a healthcare worker with PCR-confirmed SARS-CoV-2 infection or an uninfected control (not recorded which).

This chain uses TRBV7-6 with TRBJ2-2; 11 bases line up with TRBD2. CDR1 and CDR2 (germline): SGHVS, FNYEAQ. V lost 6 bases to trimming and J lost 7 bases; unmatched junction nucleotides: 7. The CDR3 loop spans 15 amino acids. The CDR3 region has the DNA TGTGCCAGCAGTTTGACTAGCGGGGCGGACGGGGAGCTGTTTTTT. Protein: CASSLTSGADGELFF.

The chain combines TRBV19 with TRBJ1-5; perhaps TRBD1 as D (5 bases). The CDR3 loop spans 15 amino acids. The ends were cut back, 6 bases at V and 2 bases at J, with 14 bases in the middle. Per the germline V gene, CDR1 is LNHDA and CDR2 is SQIVND (reference sequence). CDR3 residues: CASSQGGYGNQPQHF. CDR3 nucleotide sequence: TGTGCCAGTAGCCAGGGAGGCTATGGCAATCAGCCCCAGCATTTT.

The chain joins TRBV7-8 to TRBJ1-1; unclear D gene. The CDR3 runs to 12 residues. CDR1 is SGHVS and CDR2 is FQNEAQ in the germline V gene. V was pared by 3 bases and J by 0 bases, with 2 bases between. CDR3 DNA sequence: TGTGCCAGCAGCTTTTTGAACACTGAAGCTTTCTTT. Protein product: CASSFLNTEAFF.

The rearrangement links TRBV28 to TRBJ2-7, with TRBD1 matching 7 bases. The CDR3 length is 15 residues. CDR1 MDHEN and CDR2 SYDVKM come from the germline V gene. V was clipped by 5 bases and J by 0 bases; unmatched bases: 7. DNA of the CDR3: TGTGCCAGCAGTCCGGGACAGTTTAGCTCCTACGAGCAGTACTTC. This sequence encodes CASSPGQFSSYEQYF. Looking up the rest from reference TRBV28 and TRBJ2-7 gives the full variable domain: DVKVTQSSRYLVKRTGEKVFLECVQDMDHENMFWYRQDPGLGLRLIYFSYDVKMKEKGDIPEGYSVSREKKERFSLILESASTNQTSMYLCASSPGQFSSYEQYFGPGTRLTVT.

The genes are TRBV4-2 and TRBJ1-1; D remains ambiguous. Trimming shortened V by 3 bases and J by 6 bases, and 11 bases separated the two germline ends. This CDR3 has 13 residues. Per the germline V gene, CDR1 is LGHNA and CDR2 is YNFKEQ. The CDR3 loop reads CASSQVASAEAFF. CDR3 sequence (DNA): TGTGCCAGCAGCCAGGTAGCAAGCGCTGAAGCTTTCTTT.

This clonotype was seen a few times. V gene TRBV12-3 or TRBV12-4 combines with J gene TRBJ1-5; D is undetermined. The CDR3 sequence is 11 residues long. Trimming pared 6 bases from V and 9 bases from J, leaving 9 bases between. The DNA for the CDR3 is TGTGCCAGCAGCTCCCGAGGGCCCCAGCATTTT. Its protein product is CASSSRGPQHF.

The chain uses TRBV2 and TRBJ2-6; 7 positions agree with TRBD1. Germline V gene lookup returns CDR1 SNHLY and CDR2 FYNNEI. The CDR3 runs 16 residues. V shed 5 bases, J shed 2 bases, and the junction held 6 bases outside the gene matches. CDR3 DNA: TGTGCCAGCAGTAAGGACAGGATGGCTGGGGCCAACGTCCTGACTTTC. Residues: CASSKDRMAGANVLTF.

The CDR3 bases are TGTGCCAGCAGGGCGGGGTCCTATGGCTACACCTTC. The encoded protein is CASRAGSYGYTF. The chain is built from TRBV12-3 or TRBV12-4 and TRBJ1-2; no reliable D call. The V and J ends lost 6 bases and 4 bases respectively, with 9 bases between them. The CDR3 is 12 amino acids.

This clonotype has at least ten counts. V usage is TRBV4-3 and J usage is TRBJ2-7; D possibly corresponds to TRBD1 (6 bases). Germline CDR1 reads LGHNA; CDR2 reads YSLEER. The CDR3 is 16 amino acids. Trimming removed 0 bases at V and 0 bases at J, with 12 bases between. The CDR3 DNA is TGCGCCAGCAGCCAAGAGGCAGGGGCCATCTCCTACGAGCAGTACTTC. This sequence encodes CASSQEAGAISYEQYF.

The CDR3 DNA is TGTGCCAGCAGTTTTGGGACAATTGGTCCCTACGAGCAGTACTTC. It translates to CASSFGTIGPYEQYF. The V and J genes are TRBV28 and TRBJ2-7, with a weak D call TRBD1 (6 bases). Deletions cut 3 bases from V and 2 bases from J, with 14 bases between. The CDR3 totals 15 residues. Germline V gene lookup returns CDR1 MDHEN and CDR2 SYDVKM.

This clonotype turned up a few times. The chain employs TRBV7-6 and TRBJ2-7; D remains ambiguous. Per the germline V gene, CDR1 is SGHVS and CDR2 is FNYEAQ. Trimming took 0 bases from V and 1 from J, leaving 10 bases between them. This CDR3 is built from 15 residues. In DNA form, the CDR3 reads TGTGCCAGCAGCTTAGCCCCCGCGGTTTCCTACGAGCAGTACTTC. It translates to CASSLAPAVSYEQYF.

CDR3 residues: CASSVVPGPNTGELFF. CDR3 in DNA: TGTGCCAGCAGCGTAGTTCCGGGCCCGAACACCGGGGAGCTGTTTTTT. The gene calls are TRBV9 and TRBJ2-2; D ambiguous. CDR1 SGDLS and CDR2 YYNGEE come from the germline V gene. V lost 0 bases to trimming and J lost 0 bases, with 9 bases between them. The CDR3 runs 16 residues.

This chain links TRBV7-9 with TRBJ2-6; D uncertain. Germline CDR1 reads SEHNR; CDR2 reads FQNEAQ (reference sequence). V lost 2 bases and J 2 bases, leaving 7 bases between the germline ends. The CDR3 is made up of 15 amino acids. This CDR3 reads CASSLLQPGANVLTF. The CDR3 DNA sequence: TGTGCCAGCAGCTTACTACAACCTGGGGCCAACGTCCTGACTTTC. The full variable domain, completed using reference TRBV7-9 and TRBJ2-6, is DTGVSQNPRHKITKRGQNVTFRCDPISEHNRLYWYRQTLGQGPEFLTYFQNEAQLEKSRLLSDRFSAERPKGSFSTLEIQRTEQGDSAMYLCASSLLQPGANVLTFGAGSRLTVL.

This clonotype has more than one count but fewer than ten. V gene TRBV12-3 or TRBV12-4 combines with J gene TRBJ2-2, with 7 bases fitting TRBD2. The CDR3 loop spans 15 amino acids. V shed 3 bases, J shed 3 bases, and the junction held 4 bases outside the gene matches. In DNA form, the CDR3 reads TGTGCCAGCAGTTTTCTTCTAGCGGACACCGGGGAGCTGTTTTTT. This translates into CASSFLLADTGELFF.

This clonotype was counted between two and nine times. The rearrangement uses TRBV2 and TRBJ2-7; weak D call: TRBD1 (5 bases). Trimming cost V 5 bases and J 4 bases, with 9 bases left between them. The length of the CDR3 is 12 residues. From germline, CDR1 is SNHLY and CDR2 FYNNEI. The CDR3 DNA is TGTGCCAGCAGTAGACAGATTTACGAGCAGTACTTC. Translated: CASSRQIYEQYF. Drawing the rest from reference TRBV2 and TRBJ2-7, the complete variable domain is EPEVTQTPSHQVTQMGQEVILRCVPISNHLYFYWYRQILGQKVEFLVSFYNNEISEKSEIFDDQFSVERPDGSNFTLKIRSTKLEDSAMYFCASSRQIYEQYFGPGTRLTVT.

The chain couples TRBV20-1 to TRBJ2-1; the D is unclear. The V gene lost 3 bases and the J gene lost 9 bases, with 9 bases spanning the gap. Germline CDR1 is DFQATT and CDR2 is SNEGSKA (reference sequence). The CDR3 spans 11 residues. The CDR3 reads CSASSKAEQFF. The CDR3 DNA sequence: TGCAGTGCTAGCTCGAAGGCTGAGCAGTTCTTC.

This clonotype was seen a few times. The rearrangement joins TRBV4-2 to TRBJ2-2; D not certain. This CDR3 comprises 14 residues. From germline, CDR1 is LGHNA and CDR2 YNFKEQ. The germline V and J ends were trimmed by 5 bases and 8 bases, with 15 bases remaining between them. CDR3 loop: CASSSGSETGELFF. The CDR3 nucleotides are TGTGCCAGCAGCTCCGGGTCGGAGACAGGGGAGCTGTTTTTT.

V usage is TRBV29-1 and J usage is TRBJ1-4; no clear D gene. Per germline, CDR1 SQVTM and CDR2 ANQGSEA. V lost 4 bases and J lost 5, with 11 bases in between. The CDR3 has 13 residues. DNA for the CDR3: TGCAGCGTTGGGCACAGCGTGAATGAAAAACTGTTTTTT. Amino acids: CSVGHSVNEKLFF.

This chain links TRBV7-2 with TRBJ2-2; 10 positions match TRBD2. Losses at the gene ends were 4 bases for V and 1 base for J; bases not matched to a gene: 0. This CDR3 is built from 15 residues. Germline values: CDR1 SGHTA, CDR2 FQGNSA. This chain's CDR3 is CASSWTSGNTGELFF. The CDR3 region has the DNA TGTGCCAGCAGCTGGACTAGCGGGAACACCGGGGAGCTGTTTTTT.

This rearrangement joins TRBV5-4 to TRBJ2-3; 9 positions agree with TRBD2. Losses at the gene ends were 2 bases for V and 2 bases for J; bases not matched to a gene: 9. The CDR3 consists of 17 residues. Germline CDR1 and CDR2: SGHNT and YYREEE (reference sequence). CDR3 sequence: CASSLPTSGLTTDTQYF. The CDR3 DNA is TGTGCCAGCAGCTTACCGACTAGCGGCCTGACCACAGATACGCAGTATTTT.

The chain recombines TRBV3-1 with TRBJ2-2; 8 bases align to TRBD1. Germline trimming cut 6 bases from V and 4 bases from J; bases unmatched to any gene: 7. Looked up from germline, CDR1 is LGHDT and CDR2 is YNNKEL (reference sequence). CDR3 length: 15 amino acids. The CDR3 here is CASRTQGAGTGELFF. The CDR3 region has the DNA TGTGCCAGCAGAACCCAGGGGGCCGGCACCGGGGAGCTGTTTTTT. Using reference TRBV3-1 and TRBJ2-2 for the parts outside the CDR3, the full variable domain is DTAVSQTPKYLVTQMGNDKSIKCEQNLGHDTMYWYKQDSKKFLKIMFSYNNKELIINETVPNRFSPKSPDKAHLNLHINSLELGDSAVYFCASRTQGAGTGELFFGEGSRLTVL.

This clonotype was counted only a few times. The genes are TRBV20-1 and TRBJ2-1, with D unclear. Trimming cost V 4 bases and J 0 bases, with 10 bases left between them. Germline loops: CDR1 DFQATT, CDR2 SNEGSKA (reference sequence). There are 14 residues in the CDR3. The CDR3 sequence is CSAIEVSSYNEQFF. DNA for the CDR3: TGCAGTGCTATTGAGGTCAGCTCCTACAATGAGCAGTTCTTC.

The rearrangement links TRBV28 to TRBJ2-4; D gene uncertain. The germline CDR1 and CDR2 sequences are MDHEN and SYDVKM. The V and J ends lost 2 bases and 5 bases respectively, with 7 bases between them. The CDR3 length is 13 residues. The CDR3 loop is CASSLHSENIQYF. CDR3 bases: TGTGCCAGCAGTTTACACTCCGAAAACATTCAGTACTTC.

This clonotype was observed a few times. The V call is TRBV14, the J call TRBJ2-7; D not certain. Germline CDR1 reads SGHDN; CDR2 reads FVKESK. V was cut by 6 bases and J by 8 bases, with 11 bases left in between. This CDR3 is built from 11 residues. The CDR3 loop is CASSLGSKQYF. DNA of the CDR3: TGTGCCAGCAGTTTAGGCTCCAAGCAGTACTTC. Together with reference TRBV14 and TRBJ2-7, the CDR3 gives the full variable domain: EAGVTQFPSHSVIEKGQTVTLRCDPISGHDNLYWYRRVMGKEIKFLLHFVKESKQDESGMPNNRFLAERTGGTYSTLKVQPAELEDSGVYFCASSLGSKQYFGPGTRLTVT.

In its sample, this clonotype was seen a few times. The V and J genes are TRBV6-5 and TRBJ1-1, with D perhaps matching TRBD1 (5 bases). CDR1 and CDR2 (germline): MNHEY, SVGAGI. CDR3 length equals 14 residues. The ends were cut back, 2 bases at V and 4 bases at J, with 11 bases in the middle. The CDR3 coding sequence is TGTGCCAGCAGTTACAGGGGCGGCGGCACTGAAGCTTTCTTT. Translation gives CASSYRGGGTEAFF.

This chain uses TRBV27 with TRBJ1-4; tentative D call: TRBD1 (5 bases). V shed 6 bases and J shed 4 bases, with 15 bases lying between them. The CDR3 runs 15 residues. CDR1 is MNHEY and CDR2 is SMNVEV in the germline V gene (reference sequence). The DNA for the CDR3 is TGTGCCAGCAGCTTTCTCACAGGCCTTAATGAAAAACTGTTTTTT. It translates to CASSFLTGLNEKLFF.

The sample holds a few counts of this clonotype. The V gene is TRBV5-4, the J gene TRBJ2-5, with D uncertain. The V end lost 4 bases, the J end lost 5 bases, and 15 bases lay between the germline ends. This CDR3 comprises 14 residues. Per the germline V gene, CDR1 is SGHNT and CDR2 is YYREEE (reference sequence). This CDR3 reads CASSRSVVGETQYF. The CDR3 nucleotides read TGTGCCAGCAGCAGGAGCGTGGTCGGGGAGACCCAGTACTTC.

The genes are TRBV3-2 and TRBJ2-1; TRBD1 is the table's D call, not checked against the DNA. TRBV3-2 is a pseudogene locus. The CDR3 is made up of 14 amino acids. The CDR3 bases are TGTGCCAGCACCCACGAAGACAGTTACAATGAGCAGTTCTTC. Translating gives CASTHEDSYNEQFF.

The V and J genes are TRBV6-7 and TRBJ2-1; 8 nucleotides line up with TRBD1. TRBV6-7 belongs to the ORF category, with a function that is uncertain. The ends lost 9 bases at V and 0 bases at J; junction bases unmatched: 10. The length of the CDR3 is 16 residues. CDR3 region: CASRNYRGSSYNEQFF. CDR3 nucleotides: TGTGCCAGTAGAAACTACAGGGGGAGCTCCTACAATGAGCAGTTCTTC.

J is TRBJ1-5 and V is TRBV16; no definite D call. Looked up from germline, CDR1 is KGHSY and CDR2 is FQNENV. Trimming shortened V by 0 bases and J by 0 bases, and 6 bases separated the two germline ends. The CDR3 length is 15 residues. For the CDR3, the DNA is TGTGCCAGCAGCCAATCCTTCGGTAGCAATCAGCCCCAGCATTTT. Translated: CASSQSFGSNQPQHF.